The 28 T cell receptor beta chains presented below share a single source sample, sequenced in a study of T cell responses to AZD1222 COVID-19 vaccine. Generated by immunoSEQ multiplex PCR, the TCRdb table keeps only in-frame clones and is missing some. The sample yields about 130,000 clones, about 89% seen once. Specimen: peripheral blood, collected 28 days after the second AZD1222 dose. Source of these receptors: an adult who received the AZD1222 COVID-19 vaccine.

V gene TRBV6-1 combines with J gene TRBJ1-5; a weak D match, TRBD1 (5 bases). Germline CDR1 and CDR2: MNHNS and SASEGT. CDR3 size: 13 residues. V lost 2 bases and J lost 5, with 7 bases in between. The DNA for the CDR3 is TGTGCCAGCAGTGAACAGGGTTATCAGCCCCAGCATTTT. This gives the protein CASSEQGYQPQHF.

This chain uses TRBV5-5 with TRBJ1-1; D is possibly TRBD1 (6 bases). CDR3 length: 14 amino acids. Between the trimmed V and J ends, which lost 1 base and 0 bases, there was a span of 7 bases. Germline lookup yields CDR1 SGHKS and CDR2 YYEKEE (reference sequence). The CDR3, as DNA: TGTGCCAGCAGCTTGCAGGGGATGAACACTGAAGCTTTCTTT. Amino acid sequence: CASSLQGMNTEAFF.

CDR3 loop: CASSASQGPGNTIYF. CDR3 coding DNA: TGTGCCAGCAGTGCCTCACAGGGGCCTGGAAACACCATATATTTT. The genes are TRBV27 and TRBJ1-3; 7 nucleotides agree with TRBD1. In germline, CDR1 is MNHEY, CDR2 SMNVEV (reference sequence). The CDR3 length is 15 residues. V was clipped by 5 bases and J by 2 bases; unmatched bases: 6.

The genes are TRBV30 and TRBJ2-5; no firm D call. V lost 0 bases and J 3 bases, leaving 5 bases between the germline ends. CDR1 GTSNPN and CDR2 SVGIG come from the germline V gene (reference sequence). The CDR3 is 12 amino acids. CDR3 loop: CAWSVLKETQYF. The DNA for the CDR3 is TGTGCCTGGAGTGTCCTTAAAGAGACCCAGTACTTC.

The chain couples TRBV6-4 to TRBJ2-6; 7 bases agree with TRBD2. The CDR3 runs 17 residues. After removal of 2 bases from V and 0 bases from J, the junction contained 4 bases not matched to a gene. The germline V gene encodes CDR1 MRHNA and CDR2 SNTAGT. The CDR3 sequence: CASSDGTIVSGANVLTF. DNA for the CDR3: TGTGCCAGCAGTGACGGGACTATTGTCTCTGGGGCCAACGTCCTGACTTTC.

The V and J genes are TRBV14 and TRBJ1-2, with D maybe TRBD1 (6 bases). Germline CDR1 is SGHDN and CDR2 is FVKESK. Trimming removed 4 bases from V and 1 base from J, with 13 bases in between. This CDR3 is built from 15 residues. The CDR3: CASSRGTTFNYGYTF. In DNA, the CDR3 is TGTGCCAGCAGCCGCGGGACAACATTTAACTATGGCTACACCTTC.

The chain combines TRBV9 with TRBJ1-5; 11 positions agree with TRBD1. With 7 bases clipped from V and 7 bases from J, the junction kept 7 bases outside the gene matches. Germline lookup yields CDR1 SGDLS and CDR2 YYNGEE. The CDR3 runs 14 residues. The CDR3 DNA sequence: TGTGCCAGCGCCCAAGGGACAGGGGGGCAGCCCCAGCATTTT. Protein: CASAQGTGGQPQHF.

The V call is TRBV5-6, the J call TRBJ1-2; the D gene is possibly TRBD1 (5 bases). Trimming left V 4 bases short and J 6 bases short, with 16 bases between. The CDR3 runs to 14 residues. Germline V gene lookup returns CDR1 SGHDT and CDR2 YYEEEE. The CDR3 protein is CASSMGQGYDGYTF. In DNA form, the CDR3 reads TGTGCCAGCAGCATGGGGCAGGGTTACGATGGCTACACCTTC.

The chain uses TRBV7-9 and TRBJ1-2, with 9 bases fitting TRBD1. From germline, CDR1 is SEHNR and CDR2 FQNEAQ (reference sequence). The junction had 6 bases not matched to a gene; V was cut back by 5 bases and J by 8 bases. CDR3 length: 13 residues. CDR3 loop: CASSKDRGGGYTF. CDR3 DNA: TGTGCCAGCAGCAAGGACAGGGGTGGCGGCTACACCTTC.

The rearrangement links TRBV7-5 to TRBJ1-2; whether TRBD1, the table's D call, matches the DNA was not checked. TRBV7-5 is annotated as a pseudogene. This CDR3 comprises 17 residues. The CDR3 bases are TGTGTCAGAAGCCCACCTCCTGAGGGGGATCGGGGCTATGGCTACACCTTC. Encoded protein: CVRSPPPEGDRGYGYTF.

The V call is TRBV14, the J call TRBJ1-3, with D tentatively TRBD1 (6 bases). Germline CDR1 is SGHDN and CDR2 is FVKESK. The length of the CDR3 is 14 residues. Trimming took 3 bases from V and 3 from J, leaving 9 bases between them. This CDR3 is CASSQGAHGNTIYF. The CDR3 DNA is TGTGCCAGCAGCCAGGGGGCACATGGAAACACCATATATTTT.

V gene TRBV4-3 combines with J gene TRBJ1-1; D call uncertain. V was clipped by 4 bases and J by 1 base, with 13 bases between them. The CDR3 loop spans 15 amino acids. Germline assignment: CDR1 LGHNA and CDR2 YSLEER. This CDR3 reads CASSPEKAGNTEAFF. DNA for the CDR3: TGCGCCAGCAGCCCAGAGAAGGCGGGGAACACTGAAGCTTTCTTT.

The V gene is TRBV29-1, the J gene TRBJ1-2; D remains ambiguous. Germline CDR1 reads SQVTM; CDR2 reads ANQGSEA. Trimming took 7 bases from V and 0 from J, leaving 15 bases between them. This CDR3 comprises 14 residues. CDR3 sequence (DNA): TGCAGCGCTCTAGCACAGAGCCCTAACTATGGCTACACCTTC. As protein: CSALAQSPNYGYTF.

The V call is TRBV7-2, the J call TRBJ1-3, with 9 positions matching TRBD1. Germline V CDR1 and CDR2: SGHTA, FQGNSA. Losses at the gene ends were 1 base for V and 2 bases for J; bases not matched to a gene: 3. This CDR3 has 16 residues. CDR3 protein: CASSLVGTGPGNTIYF. CDR3 DNA: TGTGCCAGCAGCTTAGTGGGGACAGGGCCTGGAAACACCATATATTTT.

V and J are TRBV10-2 and TRBJ1-5; weak D call: TRBD1 (5 bases). Germline V gives CDR1 WSHSY, CDR2 SAAADI. The V gene lost 2 bases and the J gene lost 2 bases, with 19 bases spanning the gap. CDR3 length equals 18 residues. The DNA of the CDR3 is TGCGCCAGCAGTGAGGATGGGGACGGACCTCATGGCAATCAGCCCCAGCATTTT. It translates to CASSEDGDGPHGNQPQHF.

The chain links TRBV4-2 to TRBJ1-4, with D perhaps TRBD1 (6 bases). The V gene's germline CDR1 is LGHNA and CDR2 YNFKEQ. The CDR3 consists of 14 residues. V gave up 7 bases and J gave up 6 bases, with 15 bases separating them. This chain's CDR3 is CASKEGGFDEKLFF. In DNA, the CDR3 is TGTGCCAGCAAAGAGGGGGGGTTTGATGAAAAACTGTTTTTT.

The chain has TRBV11-2 and TRBJ2-1, with a tentative D call TRBD2 (6 bases). The CDR3 is 14 residues long. Deletions cut 5 bases from V and 5 bases from J, with 13 bases between. Germline V gives CDR1 SGHAT, CDR2 FQNNGV. CDR3: CASSPRDLNNEQFF. CDR3 DNA sequence: TGTGCCAGCAGCCCCCGGGACTTAAACAATGAGCAGTTCTTC.

On this clone: Germline is not matched at one junction end, which may reflect a read error. V usage is TRBV6-5 and J usage is TRBJ2-7; TRBD1 aligns across 9 bases. The CDR3 length is 15 residues. Germline loops: CDR1 MNHEY, CDR2 SVGAGI. The CDR3 sequence: CASSHSGTGYYEQYF. As DNA, the CDR3 is TGTGCCAGCAGTCACTCCGGGACAGGGTATTACGAGCAGTACTTC.

The chain uses TRBV21-1 and TRBJ1-4; TRBD1 is the table's D call, not checked against the DNA. TRBV21-1 is deemed a pseudogene. The CDR3 spans 18 residues. DNA for the CDR3: TGTGCCAGCAGCAAACAAAGGGGGACCCTCGCGTCTAATGAAAAACTGTTTTTT. Amino acid sequence: CASSKQRGTLASNEKLFF.

V is TRBV19 and J is TRBJ2-1; 13 bases are shared with TRBD2. Trimming took 9 bases from V and 4 from J; bases not matched to a gene: 9. Germline CDR1 and CDR2: LNHDA and SQIVND (reference sequence). This CDR3 has 16 amino acids. In nucleotides, the CDR3 is TGTGCCAGCAGCGGGACTAGCGGGACCTTGTACAATGAGCAGTTCTTC. Its translation: CASSGTSGTLYNEQFF.

The CDR3 coding sequence is TGTGCTAGTGGTACCCAGCAGGCTGAGCAGTTCTTC. Amino acids: CASGTQQAEQFF. This chain links TRBV12-5 with TRBJ2-1; D not resolved. Germline-derived CDR1 and CDR2 are LGHNT and FRNRAP. The CDR3 has 12 amino acids. Trimming removed 5 bases from V and 9 bases from J, with 11 bases in between.

The chain links TRBV2 to TRBJ1-3, with 9 bases matching TRBD1. V shed 6 bases and J 4 bases; nucleotides not matched to a gene: 7. CDR1 is SNHLY, CDR2 FYNNEI, per germline. The CDR3 spans 15 residues. The CDR3 nucleotides are TGTGCCAGCAGCCCCACAGGGGGCCCCGGAAACACCATATATTTT. Amino acids: CASSPTGGPGNTIYF.

This chain joins TRBV6-6 and TRBJ1-1; 7 nucleotides line up with TRBD1. The CDR3 spans 14 residues. Germline V gives CDR1 MNHNY, CDR2 SVGAGI (reference sequence). The junction had 10 bases not matched to a gene; V was cut back by 7 bases and J by 5 bases. The CDR3 loop reads CASTLSGGETEAFF. As DNA, the CDR3 is TGTGCCAGCACCCTCTCAGGGGGTGAGACTGAAGCTTTCTTT.

The rearrangement joins TRBV6-2 or TRBV6-3 to TRBJ1-3, with 9 bases aligning to TRBD1. The CDR3 loop spans 17 amino acids. Germline trimming cut 5 bases from V and 0 bases from J; bases unmatched to any gene: 8. Germline lookup yields CDR1 MNHEY and CDR2 SVGEGT. The DNA for the CDR3 is TGTGCCAGCAGTCTAGGGGACAGGGCCCACTCTGGAAACACCATATATTTT. Protein: CASSLGDRAHSGNTIYF.

The chain recombines TRBV9 with TRBJ1-6; unclear D gene. The CDR3 is made up of 12 amino acids. Germline loops: CDR1 SGDLS, CDR2 YYNGEE. V lost 6 bases and J 6 bases, leaving 7 bases between the germline ends. The CDR3 DNA is TGTGCCAGCAACCAGCCTAATTCACCCCTCCACTTT. Translating it yields CASNQPNSPLHF.

A single count supports this clone. The sample contains more than one DNA sequence encoding this CDR3. The V and J genes are TRBV18 and TRBJ1-4, with D hard to call. The V gene lost 3 bases and the J gene lost 8 bases, with 13 bases spanning the gap. The CDR3 loop spans 14 amino acids. The germline CDR1 and CDR2 sequences are KGHSH and LQKENI. CDR3 protein: CASSPPGSPEKLFF. Here the CDR3 DNA reads TGTGCCAGCTCACCGCCCGGATCCCCCGAAAAACTGTTTTTT.

The V and J genes are TRBV4-1 and TRBJ1-3; the D gene is possibly TRBD1 (5 bases). The V end lost 1 base, the J end lost 1 base, and 14 bases lay between the germline ends. The CDR3 is 17 amino acids. CDR1 is MGHRA, CDR2 YSYEKL, per germline. CDR3 nucleotides: TGCGCCAGCAGCCAAGTACTCCGAGGGGCGTCTGGAAACACCATATATTTT. Translated, it gives CASSQVLRGASGNTIYF.

V and J are TRBV15 and TRBJ2-3; D possibly corresponds to TRBD1 (5 bases). CDR1 and CDR2 from the germline V gene are LNHNV and YYDKDF (reference sequence). V dropped 0 bases and J dropped 3 bases, with 16 bases sitting between them. The CDR3 extends over 17 amino acids. The CDR3 DNA follows: TGTGCCACCAGCAGAGATGGCTCGACGGACAATACAGATACGCAGTATTTT. Encoded protein: CATSRDGSTDNTDTQYF.